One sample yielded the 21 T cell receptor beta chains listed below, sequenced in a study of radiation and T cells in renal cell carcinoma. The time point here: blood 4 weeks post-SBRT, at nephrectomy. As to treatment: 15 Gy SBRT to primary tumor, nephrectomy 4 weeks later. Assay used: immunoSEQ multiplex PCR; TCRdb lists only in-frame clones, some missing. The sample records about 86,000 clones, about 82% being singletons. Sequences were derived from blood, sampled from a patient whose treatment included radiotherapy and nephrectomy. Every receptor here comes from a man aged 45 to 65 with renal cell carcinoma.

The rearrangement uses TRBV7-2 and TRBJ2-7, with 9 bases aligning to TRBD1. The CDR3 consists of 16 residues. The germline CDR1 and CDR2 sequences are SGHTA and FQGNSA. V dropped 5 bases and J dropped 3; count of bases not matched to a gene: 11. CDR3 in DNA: TGTGCCAGCAGCCGAGACGGGACAGGGATCAACTACGAGCAGTACTTC. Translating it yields CASSRDGTGINYEQYF.

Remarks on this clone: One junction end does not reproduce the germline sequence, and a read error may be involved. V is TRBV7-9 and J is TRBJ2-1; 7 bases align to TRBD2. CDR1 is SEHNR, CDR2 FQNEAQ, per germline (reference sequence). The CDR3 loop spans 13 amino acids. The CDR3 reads CASSPQWEGWGVF. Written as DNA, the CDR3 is TGTGCCAGCAGCCCCCAATGGGAGGGGTGGGGTGTCTTC.

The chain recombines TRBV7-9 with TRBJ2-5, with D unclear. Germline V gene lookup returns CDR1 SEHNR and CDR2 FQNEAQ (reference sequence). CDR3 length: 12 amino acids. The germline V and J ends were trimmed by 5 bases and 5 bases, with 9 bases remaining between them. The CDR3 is CASSPPGETQYF. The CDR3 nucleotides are TGTGCCAGCAGCCCCCCCGGGGAGACCCAGTACTTC.

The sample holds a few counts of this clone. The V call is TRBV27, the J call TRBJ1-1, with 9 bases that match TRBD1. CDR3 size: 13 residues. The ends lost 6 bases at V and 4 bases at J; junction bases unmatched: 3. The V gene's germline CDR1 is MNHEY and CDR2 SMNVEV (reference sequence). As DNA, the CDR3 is TGTGCCAGCAGATCGGGACAGGGCACTGAAGCTTTCTTT. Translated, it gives CASRSGQGTEAFF.

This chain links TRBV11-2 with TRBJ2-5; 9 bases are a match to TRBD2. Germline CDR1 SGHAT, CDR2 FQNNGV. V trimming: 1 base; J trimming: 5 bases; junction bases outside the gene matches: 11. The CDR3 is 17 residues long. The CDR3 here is CASSLVWLAGVGETQYF. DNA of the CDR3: TGTGCCAGCAGCTTAGTTTGGTTAGCGGGAGTCGGTGAGACCCAGTACTTC.

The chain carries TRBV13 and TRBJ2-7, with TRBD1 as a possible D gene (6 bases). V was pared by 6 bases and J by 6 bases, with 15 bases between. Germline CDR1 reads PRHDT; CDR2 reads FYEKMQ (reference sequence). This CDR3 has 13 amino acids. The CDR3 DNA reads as TGTGCCAGCAGGGAAGGACAGTCCCTCGAGCAGTACTTC. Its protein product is CASREGQSLEQYF.

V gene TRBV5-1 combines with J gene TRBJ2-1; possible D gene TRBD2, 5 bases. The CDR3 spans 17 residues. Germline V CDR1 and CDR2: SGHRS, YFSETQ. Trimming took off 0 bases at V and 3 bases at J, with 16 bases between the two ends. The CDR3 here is CASSLGERIFLYNEQFF. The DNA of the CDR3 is TGCGCCAGCAGCTTGGGGGAGCGGATCTTCCTCTACAATGAGCAGTTCTTC.

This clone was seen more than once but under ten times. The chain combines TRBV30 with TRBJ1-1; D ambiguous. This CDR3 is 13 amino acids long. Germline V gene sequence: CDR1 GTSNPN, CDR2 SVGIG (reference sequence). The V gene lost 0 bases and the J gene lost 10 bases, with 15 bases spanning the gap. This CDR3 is CAWSVRGDLGAFF. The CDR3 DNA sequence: TGTGCCTGGAGTGTTCGGGGAGATCTTGGAGCTTTCTTT.

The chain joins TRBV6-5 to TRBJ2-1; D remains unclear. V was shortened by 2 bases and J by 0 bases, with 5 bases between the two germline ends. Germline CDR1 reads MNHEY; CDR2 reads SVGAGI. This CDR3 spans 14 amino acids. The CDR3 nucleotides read TGTGCCAGCAGTTACACGTACTCCTACAATGAGCAGTTCTTC. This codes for CASSYTYSYNEQFF.

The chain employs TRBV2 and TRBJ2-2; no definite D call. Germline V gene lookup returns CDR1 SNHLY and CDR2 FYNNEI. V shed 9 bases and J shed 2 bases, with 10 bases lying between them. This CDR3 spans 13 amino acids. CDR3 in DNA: TGTGCCAGTAGGCCAGACAACACCGGGGAGCTGTTTTTT. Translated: CASRPDNTGELFF.

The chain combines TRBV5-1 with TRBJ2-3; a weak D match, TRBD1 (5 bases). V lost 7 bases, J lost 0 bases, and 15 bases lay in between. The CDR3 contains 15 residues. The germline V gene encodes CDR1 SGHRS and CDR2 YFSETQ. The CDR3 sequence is CASQQDSTSTDTQYF. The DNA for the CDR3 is TGCGCCAGCCAACAGGATAGTACTAGCACAGATACGCAGTATTTT.

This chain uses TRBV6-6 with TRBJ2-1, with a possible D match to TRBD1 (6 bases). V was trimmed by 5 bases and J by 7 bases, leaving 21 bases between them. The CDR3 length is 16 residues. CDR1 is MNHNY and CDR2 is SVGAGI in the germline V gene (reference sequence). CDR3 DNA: TGTGCCAGCAGTCTCGTCCAATGGACAGTCTTAAATGAGCAGTTCTTC. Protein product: CASSLVQWTVLNEQFF.

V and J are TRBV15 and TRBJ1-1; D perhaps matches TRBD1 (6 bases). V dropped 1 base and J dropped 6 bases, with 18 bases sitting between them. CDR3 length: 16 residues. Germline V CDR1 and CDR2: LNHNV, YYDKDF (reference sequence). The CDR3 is CATSRGDDRRIPEAFF. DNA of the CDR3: TGTGCCACCAGCAGAGGCGACGACAGGAGAATACCTGAAGCTTTCTTT.

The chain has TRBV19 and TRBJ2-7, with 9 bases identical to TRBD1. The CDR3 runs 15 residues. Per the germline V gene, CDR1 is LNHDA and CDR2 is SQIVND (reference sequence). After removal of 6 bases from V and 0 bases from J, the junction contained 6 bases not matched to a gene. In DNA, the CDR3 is TGTGCCAGTAGGTTCGACAGGGGGGCCTCCTACGAGCAGTACTTC. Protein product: CASRFDRGASYEQYF.

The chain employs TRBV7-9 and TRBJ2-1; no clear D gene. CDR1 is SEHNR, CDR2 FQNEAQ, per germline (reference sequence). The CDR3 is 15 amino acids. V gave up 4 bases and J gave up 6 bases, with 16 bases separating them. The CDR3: CASSSTRPTLNEQFF. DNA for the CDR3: TGTGCCAGCAGCTCGACCCGACCGACACTCAATGAGCAGTTCTTC. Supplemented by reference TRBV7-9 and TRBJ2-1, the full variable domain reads DTGVSQNPRHKITKRGQNVTFRCDPISEHNRLYWYRQTLGQGPEFLTYFQNEAQLEKSRLLSDRFSAERPKGSFSTLEIQRTEQGDSAMYLCASSSTRPTLNEQFFGPGTRLTVL.

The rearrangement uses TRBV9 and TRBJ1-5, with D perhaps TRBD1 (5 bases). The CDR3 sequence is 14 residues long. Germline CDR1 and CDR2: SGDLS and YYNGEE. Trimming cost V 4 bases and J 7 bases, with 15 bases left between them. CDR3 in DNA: TGTGCCAGCAGCCAAGGAGAGGGGCGACAGCCCCAGCATTTT. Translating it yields CASSQGEGRQPQHF.

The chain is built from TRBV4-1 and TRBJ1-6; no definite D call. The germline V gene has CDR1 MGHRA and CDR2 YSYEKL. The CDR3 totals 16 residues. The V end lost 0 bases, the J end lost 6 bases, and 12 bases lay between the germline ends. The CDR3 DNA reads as TGCGCCAGCAGCCAAGAAACCCTCGGGTCTAATTCACCCCTCCACTTT. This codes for CASSQETLGSNSPLHF.

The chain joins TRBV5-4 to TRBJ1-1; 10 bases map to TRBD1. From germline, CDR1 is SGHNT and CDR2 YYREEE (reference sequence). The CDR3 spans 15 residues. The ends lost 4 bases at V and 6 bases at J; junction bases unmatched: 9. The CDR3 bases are TGTGCCAGCAGCGATTCTGACAGGGGGCGCCCTGAAGCTTTCTTT. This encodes CASSDSDRGRPEAFF. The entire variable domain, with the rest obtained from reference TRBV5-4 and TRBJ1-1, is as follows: ETGVTQSPTHLIKTRGQQVTLRCSSQSGHNTVSWYQQALGQGPQFIFQYYREEENGRGNFPPRFSGLQFPNYSSELNVNALELDDSALYLCASSDSDRGRPEAFFGQGTRLTVV.

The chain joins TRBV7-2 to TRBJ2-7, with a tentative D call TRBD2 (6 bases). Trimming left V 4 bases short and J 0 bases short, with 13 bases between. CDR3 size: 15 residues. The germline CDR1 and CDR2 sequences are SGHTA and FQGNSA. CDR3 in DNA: TGTGCCAGCAGCTGGGCGGGACTCAGCTCCTACGAGCAGTACTTC. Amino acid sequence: CASSWAGLSSYEQYF. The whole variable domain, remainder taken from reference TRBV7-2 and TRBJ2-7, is GAGVSQSPSNKVTEKGKDVELRCDPISGHTALYWYRQSLGQGLEFLIYFQGNSAPDKSGLPSDRFSAERTGGSVSTLTIQRTQQEDSAVYLCASSWAGLSSYEQYFGPGTRLTVT.

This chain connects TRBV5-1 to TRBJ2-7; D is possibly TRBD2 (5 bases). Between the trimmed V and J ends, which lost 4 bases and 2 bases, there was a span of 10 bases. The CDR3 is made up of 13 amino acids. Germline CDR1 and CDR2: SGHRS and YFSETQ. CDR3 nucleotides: TGCGCCAGCAGCCGTACGACTACCTACGAGCAGTACTTC. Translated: CASSRTTTYEQYF.

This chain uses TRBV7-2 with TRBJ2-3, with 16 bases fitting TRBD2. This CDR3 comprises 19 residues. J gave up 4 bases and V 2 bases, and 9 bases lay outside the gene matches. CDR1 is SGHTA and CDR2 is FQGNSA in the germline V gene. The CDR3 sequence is CASSLWAGLAGGRSDTQYF. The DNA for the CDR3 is TGTGCCAGCAGCTTATGGGCGGGACTAGCGGGGGGGCGGTCAGATACGCAGTATTTT.